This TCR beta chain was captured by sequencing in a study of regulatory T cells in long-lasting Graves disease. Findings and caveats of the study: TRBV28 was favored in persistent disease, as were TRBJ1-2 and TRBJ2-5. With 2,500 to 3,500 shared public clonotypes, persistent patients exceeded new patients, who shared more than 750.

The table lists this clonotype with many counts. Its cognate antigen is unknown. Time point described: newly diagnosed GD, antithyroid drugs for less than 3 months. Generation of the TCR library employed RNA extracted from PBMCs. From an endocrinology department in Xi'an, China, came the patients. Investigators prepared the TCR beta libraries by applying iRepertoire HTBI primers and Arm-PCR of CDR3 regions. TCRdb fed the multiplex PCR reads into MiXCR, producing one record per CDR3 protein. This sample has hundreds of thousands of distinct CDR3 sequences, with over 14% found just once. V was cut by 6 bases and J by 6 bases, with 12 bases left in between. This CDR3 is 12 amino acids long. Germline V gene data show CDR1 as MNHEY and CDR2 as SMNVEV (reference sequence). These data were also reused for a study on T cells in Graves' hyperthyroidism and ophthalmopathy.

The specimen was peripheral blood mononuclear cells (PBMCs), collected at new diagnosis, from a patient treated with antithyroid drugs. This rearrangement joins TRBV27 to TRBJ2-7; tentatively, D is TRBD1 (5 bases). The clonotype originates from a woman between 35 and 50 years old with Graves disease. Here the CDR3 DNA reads TGTGCCAGCAGGATGGGTAGGGGCGAGCAGTACTTC. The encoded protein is CASRMGRGEQYF.